Below are 9 T cell receptor beta chains sequenced from a single sample in a study of blood T cell repertoires in COVID-19 (dated by TCRdb to the early 2020s). The library was made by the immunoSEQ multiplex PCR assay. This is the immuneACCESS table as TCRdb keeps it, with only in-frame sequences that have V and J called. A part of the clones is gone; compared with another copy, unresolved V genes explain less than half, and the rest is unexplained. The sample table contains roughly 66,000 clones; only one count was recorded for approximately 80% of them. The top ten hold 6.6% of the sample. The material sequenced was peripheral blood. Receptors were obtained from a man in his 60s with acute or convalescent COVID-19.

This chain uses TRBV5-1 with TRBJ2-6; 11 positions match TRBD1. In germline, CDR1 is SGHRS, CDR2 YFSETQ. The length of the CDR3 is 16 residues. Trimming cost V 7 bases and J 0 bases; bases outside gene matches: 3. CDR3 sequence reads: CASAGQGDSGANVLTF. The CDR3 DNA reads as TGCGCCAGCGCGGGACAGGGGGACTCTGGGGCCAACGTCCTGACTTTC.

This chain links TRBV5-4 with TRBJ1-2, with D perhaps matching TRBD1 (5 bases). The CDR3 length is 15 residues. V shed 0 bases and J shed 5 bases, with 14 bases lying between them. CDR1 is SGHNT, CDR2 YYREEE, per germline (reference sequence). The CDR3 is CASSLGNQGVYGYTF. Written as DNA, the CDR3 is TGTGCCAGCAGCTTGGGGAACCAGGGCGTGTATGGCTACACCTTC.

The V gene is TRBV10-1, the J gene TRBJ2-1, with a possible D match to TRBD1 (5 bases). CDR3 length: 14 amino acids. Trimming cost V 3 bases and J 10 bases, with 16 bases left between them. Germline V gene lookup returns CDR1 WNHNN and CDR2 SYGVQD (reference sequence). This CDR3 is CASSDAWGIGEQFF. The CDR3 nucleotides are TGCGCCAGCAGTGATGCTTGGGGCATCGGGGAGCAGTTCTTC.

The chain links TRBV21-1 to TRBJ2-2; the table's D call TRBD1 went unverified against the DNA. TRBV21-1 is flagged as a pseudogene. The CDR3 contains 17 residues. The CDR3 sequence: CASSKVWGQGRKMELFF. Written as DNA, the CDR3 is TGTGCCAGCAGCAAAGTGTGGGGGCAAGGTAGGAAGATGGAGCTGTTTTTT.

There are a few counts of this clone. The chain links TRBV12-3 or TRBV12-4 to TRBJ1-2; a weak D match, TRBD1 (5 bases). The CDR3 is 12 amino acids. V dropped 5 bases and J dropped 4 bases, with 8 bases sitting between them. The CDR3 bases are TGTGCCAGCAGTCGAGACAGCTATGGCTACACCTTC. Residues: CASSRDSYGYTF.

This chain connects TRBV14 to TRBJ1-1, with D unresolved. The CDR3 totals 14 residues. Germline-derived CDR1 and CDR2 are SGHDN and FVKESK. V lost 1 base and J lost 5, with 11 bases in between. Here the CDR3 DNA reads TGTGCCAGCAGCCAAGGACTGGGAGGAACTGAAGCTTTCTTT. Its translation: CASSQGLGGTEAFF. The full variable domain, completed using reference TRBV14 and TRBJ1-1, is EAGVTQFPSHSVIEKGQTVTLRCDPISGHDNLYWYRRVMGKEIKFLLHFVKESKQDESGMPNNRFLAERTGGTYSTLKVQPAELEDSGVYFCASSQGLGGTEAFFGQGTRLTVV.

V is TRBV5-1 and J is TRBJ2-1; D ambiguous. Germline lookup yields CDR1 SGHRS and CDR2 YFSETQ. CDR3 length equals 13 residues. V lost 4 bases and J 10 bases, leaving 15 bases between the germline ends. CDR3: CASSQEAETEQFF. In DNA, the CDR3 is TGCGCCAGCAGCCAAGAGGCAGAAACCGAGCAGTTCTTC.

The chain joins TRBV10-3 to TRBJ2-7; D remains unclear. Germline CDR1 reads ENHRY; CDR2 reads SYGVKD. V dropped 0 bases and J dropped 7 bases, with 10 bases sitting between them. CDR3 length: 13 residues. CDR3 sequence reads: CAISESQAREQYV. The CDR3 region has the DNA TGTGCCATCAGTGAGTCGCAAGCTAGGGAGCAGTACGTC.

The chain combines TRBV18 with TRBJ1-5, with 8 bases matching TRBD1. Germline CDR1 reads KGHSH; CDR2 reads LQKENI. This CDR3 contains 16 residues. V was clipped by 4 bases and J by 2 bases; unmatched bases: 7. The chain's CDR3 is CASSQSGGVGNQPQHF. In DNA, the CDR3 is TGTGCCAGCTCACAATCAGGGGGCGTCGGCAATCAGCCCCAGCATTTT.